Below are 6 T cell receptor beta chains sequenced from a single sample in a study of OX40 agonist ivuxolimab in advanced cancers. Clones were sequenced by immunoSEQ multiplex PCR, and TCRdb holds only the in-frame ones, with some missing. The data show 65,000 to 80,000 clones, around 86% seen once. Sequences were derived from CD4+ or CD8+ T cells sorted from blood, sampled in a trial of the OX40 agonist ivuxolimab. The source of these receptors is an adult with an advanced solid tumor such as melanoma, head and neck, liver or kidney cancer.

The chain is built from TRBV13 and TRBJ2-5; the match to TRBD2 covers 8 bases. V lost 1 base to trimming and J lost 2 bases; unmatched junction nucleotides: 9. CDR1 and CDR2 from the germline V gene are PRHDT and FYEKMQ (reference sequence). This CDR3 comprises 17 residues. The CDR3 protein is CASSLDWVRGGQETQYF. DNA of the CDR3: TGTGCCAGCAGCTTAGACTGGGTACGGGGGGGGCAAGAGACCCAGTACTTC.

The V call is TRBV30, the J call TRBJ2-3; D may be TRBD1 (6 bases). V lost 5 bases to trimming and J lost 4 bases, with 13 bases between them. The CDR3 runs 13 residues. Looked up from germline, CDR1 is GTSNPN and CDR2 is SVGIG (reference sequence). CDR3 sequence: CAWVKQGADTQYF. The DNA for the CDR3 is TGTGCCTGGGTAAAACAGGGAGCAGATACGCAGTATTTT.

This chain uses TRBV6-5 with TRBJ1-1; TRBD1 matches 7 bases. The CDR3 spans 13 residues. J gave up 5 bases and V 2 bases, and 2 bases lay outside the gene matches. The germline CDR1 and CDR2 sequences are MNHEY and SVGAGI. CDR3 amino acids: CASSYAGGTEAFF. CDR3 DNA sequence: TGTGCCAGCAGTTACGCAGGGGGGACTGAAGCTTTCTTT.

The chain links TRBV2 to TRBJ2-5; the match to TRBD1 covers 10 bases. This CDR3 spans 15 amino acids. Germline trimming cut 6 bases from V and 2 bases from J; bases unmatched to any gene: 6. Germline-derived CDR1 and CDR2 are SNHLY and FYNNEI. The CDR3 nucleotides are TGTGCCAGCAGGAAAGGACAGGGGGGGCAAGAGACCCAGTACTTC. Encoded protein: CASRKGQGGQETQYF.

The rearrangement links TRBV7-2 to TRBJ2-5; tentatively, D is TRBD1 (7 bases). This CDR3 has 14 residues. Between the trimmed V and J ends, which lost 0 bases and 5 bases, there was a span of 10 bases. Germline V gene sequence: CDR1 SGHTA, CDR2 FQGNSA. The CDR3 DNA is TGTGCCAGCAGCTTAGCACCAGGGGGGGAGACCCAGTACTTC. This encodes CASSLAPGGETQYF.

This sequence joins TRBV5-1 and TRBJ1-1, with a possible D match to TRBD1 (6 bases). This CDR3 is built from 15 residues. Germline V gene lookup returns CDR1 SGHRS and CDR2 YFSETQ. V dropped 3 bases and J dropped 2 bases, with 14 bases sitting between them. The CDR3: CASSWGHEGNTEAFF. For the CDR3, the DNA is TGCGCCAGCAGCTGGGGGCACGAGGGAAACACTGAAGCTTTCTTT.